The 25 T cell receptor beta chains given below trace back to one sample, sequenced in a study of blood T cell repertoires in COVID-19. Repertoires were generated with immunoSEQ multiplex PCR, while TCRdb's copy carries only in-frame clones and drops some. The sample contains some 130,000 clones, 80% to 90% of which appear only once. Sequences were obtained from peripheral blood. These receptors all come from a man aged 50-60 years with active COVID-19.

This rearrangement joins TRBV9 to TRBJ2-2; TRBD2 agrees at 10 bases. The germline V gene has CDR1 SGDLS and CDR2 YYNGEE. V lost 0 bases, J lost 1 base, and 3 bases stayed unmatched. CDR3 length: 17 residues. The CDR3 spells CASSVEASGGNTGELFF. The CDR3, as DNA: TGTGCCAGCAGCGTAGAGGCTAGCGGGGGGAACACCGGGGAGCTGTTTTTT.

This clone appeared a single time. The V gene is TRBV19, the J gene TRBJ1-6, with D unclear. CDR1 and CDR2 (germline): LNHDA, SQIVND (reference sequence). The CDR3 is 14 residues long. Between the trimmed V and J ends, which lost 3 bases and 7 bases, there was a span of 10 bases. Here the CDR3 DNA reads TGTGCCAGTAGTATGGCGGTAATCAATTCACCCCTCCACTTT. Protein product: CASSMAVINSPLHF. Looking up the rest from reference TRBV19 and TRBJ1-6 gives the full variable domain: DGGITQSPKYLFRKEGQNVTLSCEQNLNHDAMYWYRQDPGQGLRLIYYSQIVNDFQKGDIAEGYSVSREKKESFPLTVTSAQKNPTAFYLCASSMAVINSPLHFGNGTRLTVT.

The chain employs TRBV9 and TRBJ2-5, with 11 bases matching TRBD2. The CDR3 totals 16 residues. Per germline, CDR1 SGDLS and CDR2 YYNGEE. J gave up 1 base and V 4 bases, and 6 bases lay outside the gene matches. The CDR3 loop reads CASSPPSGGSQETQYF. CDR3 in DNA: TGTGCCAGCAGCCCCCCTAGCGGGGGGAGCCAAGAGACCCAGTACTTC.

The gene calls are TRBV5-8 and TRBJ2-5; D not certain. Germline V gives CDR1 SGHTS, CDR2 YDEGEE. Trimming took 0 bases from V and 7 from J, leaving 7 bases between them. The CDR3 runs to 12 residues. The CDR3 DNA follows: TGTGCCAGCAGCTTGGATCGAGGGACCCAGTACTTC. Its protein is CASSLDRGTQYF.

This rearrangement joins TRBV18 to TRBJ2-4, with D possibly being TRBD1 (6 bases). CDR1 and CDR2 from the germline V gene are KGHSH and LQKENI. The CDR3 is 16 residues long. Trimming took off 3 bases at V and 3 bases at J, with 15 bases between the two ends. The CDR3 DNA reads TGTGCCAGCTCACCGTGGAGCAGGGGTGGCAAAAACATTCAGTACTTC. Translation: CASSPWSRGGKNIQYF. The full variable domain, rest sourced from reference TRBV18 and TRBJ2-4, is NAGVMQNPRHLVRRRGQEARLRCSPMKGHSHVYWYRQLPEEGLKFMVYLQKENIIDESGMPKERFSAEFPKEGPSILRIQQVVRGDSAAYFCASSPWSRGGKNIQYFGAGTRLSVL.

The V gene is TRBV4-2, the J gene TRBJ2-3; perhaps TRBD1 as D (6 bases). The CDR3 loop spans 15 amino acids. The ends were cut back, 0 bases at V and 2 bases at J, with 9 bases in the middle. The germline V gene has CDR1 LGHNA and CDR2 YNFKEQ. CDR3 bases: TGTGCCAGCAGCCAAGAGGGGGCCCTCACAGATACGCAGTATTTT. It specifies CASSQEGALTDTQYF.

The CDR3 reads CASSHQGIGSYNEQFF. CDR3 DNA: TGTGCCAGCAGCCACCAGGGGATAGGGTCCTACAATGAGCAGTTCTTC. The chain joins TRBV5-4 to TRBJ2-1; D is perhaps TRBD1 (6 bases). The CDR3 has 16 residues. Germline loops: CDR1 SGHNT, CDR2 YYREEE (reference sequence). Trimming took off 4 bases at V and 1 base at J, with 15 bases between the two ends.

The J gene is TRBJ2-3, the V gene TRBV18, with 9 bases matching TRBD2. The ends lost 1 base at V and 1 base at J; junction bases unmatched: 0. This CDR3 is 15 amino acids long. Germline V lookup: CDR1 KGHSH, CDR2 LQKENI. The CDR3 here is CASSPLAGGTDTQYF. DNA for the CDR3: TGTGCCAGCTCACCACTAGCGGGGGGCACAGATACGCAGTATTTT.

The table lists this clone with a few counts. CDR3 bases: TGTGCCACCAAGGTTAGCGGGGTTTCGAGCTCCTACAATGAGCAGTTCTTC. Protein: CATKVSGVSSSYNEQFF. V and J are TRBV15 and TRBJ2-1; 8 positions agree with TRBD2. The V gene end was trimmed by 7 bases and the J gene end by 0 bases; junction bases not matched to a gene: 11. Germline lookup yields CDR1 LNHNV and CDR2 YYDKDF (reference sequence). The CDR3 totals 17 residues.

The chain uses TRBV11-1 and TRBJ2-5, with 15 bases lining up with TRBD2. V lost 5 bases and J lost 9; bases outside the gene matches: 4. The germline CDR1 and CDR2 sequences are SGHAT and FQDESV (reference sequence). This CDR3 is built from 14 residues. The CDR3 reads CASSPRTSGRAQYF. DNA of the CDR3: TGTGCCAGCAGCCCGCGGACTAGCGGGAGGGCCCAGTACTTC.

In DNA form, the CDR3 reads TGTGCCAGCAGCCTAACTCCGACAGCCTTGTCCAGCCCCACCACAGATACGCAGTATTTT. Its translation: CASSLTPTALSSPTTDTQYF. The chain is built from TRBV13 and TRBJ2-3, with a possible D match to TRBD1 (5 bases). This CDR3 is built from 20 residues. Looked up from germline, CDR1 is PRHDT and CDR2 is FYEKMQ (reference sequence). The V and J ends lost 5 bases and 2 bases respectively, with 29 bases between them.

The gene calls are TRBV3-1 (or the pseudogene TRBV3-2) and TRBJ1-4; D is perhaps TRBD1 (5 bases). CDR3 length equals 15 residues. Germline lookup yields CDR1 LGHDT and CDR2 YNNKEL (reference sequence). The V and J ends lost 1 base and 5 bases respectively, with 11 bases between them. This chain's CDR3 is CASSQVAGQNEKLFF. Written as DNA, the CDR3 is TGTGCCAGCAGCCAAGTGGCAGGGCAAAATGAAAAACTGTTTTTT.

About this clone itself: At one end the junction does not follow the germline gene, possibly because of a read error. This sequence joins TRBV7-2 and TRBJ1-6; weak D call: TRBD1 (5 bases). This CDR3 spans 14 amino acids. Germline V gene sequence: CDR1 SGHTA, CDR2 FQGNSA. The CDR3 region has the DNA TGTGCCAGCAGCCTAACGCGGGGGGATTCACCCCCCCACTTT. The encoded protein is CASSLTRGDSPPHF.

The V call is TRBV6-6, the J call TRBJ2-4; 7 bases agree with TRBD2. V gave up 8 bases and J gave up 14 bases; unmatched junction bases: 9. The V gene's germline CDR1 is MNHNY and CDR2 SVGAGI (reference sequence). This CDR3 is built from 11 residues. CDR3 loop: CASGESGTKYF. CDR3 nucleotides: TGTGCCAGCGGAGAGAGCGGGACCAAGTACTTC.

CDR3 sequence: CASSQYGRTKHTDTQYF. Written as DNA, the CDR3 is TGTGCCAGCAGCCAATACGGCAGGACAAAACACACAGATACGCAGTATTTT. V is TRBV3-1 (or the pseudogene TRBV3-2) and J is TRBJ2-3; a possible D gene is TRBD1 (5 bases). CDR1 is LGHDT and CDR2 is YNNKEL in the germline V gene (reference sequence). The CDR3 covers 17 residues. Trimming shortened V by 2 bases and J by 2 bases, and 17 bases separated the two germline ends.

The chain couples TRBV11-2 to TRBJ1-1; possible D gene TRBD1, 5 bases. CDR3 length: 13 amino acids. The V gene's germline CDR1 is SGHAT and CDR2 FQNNGV. V gave up 6 bases and J gave up 6 bases, with 14 bases separating them. The CDR3 sequence is CASRPQGRAEAFF. As DNA, the CDR3 is TGTGCCAGCAGACCCCAGGGCCGGGCTGAAGCTTTCTTT. The full variable domain, with the rest looked up from reference TRBV11-2 and TRBJ1-1, is EAGVAQSPRYKIIEKRQSVAFWCNPISGHATLYWYQQILGQGPKLLIQFQNNGVVDDSQLPKDRFSAERLKGVDSTLKIQPAKLEDSAVYLCASRPQGRAEAFFGQGTRLTVV.

The V call is TRBV12-5, the J call TRBJ1-5; TRBD1 matches 7 bases. Losses at the gene ends were 2 bases for V and 4 bases for J; bases not matched to a gene: 14. Germline CDR1 reads LGHNT; CDR2 reads FRNRAP. This CDR3 has 18 residues. CDR3 protein: CASGLTLQGGVHNQPQHF. CDR3 bases: TGTGCTAGTGGTTTGACCCTCCAGGGGGGAGTGCATAATCAGCCCCAGCATTTT.

The chain combines TRBV10-3 with TRBJ2-7; 16 bases fit TRBD2. The germline gives CDR1 ENHRY, CDR2 SYGVKD. CDR3 length: 18 amino acids. The ends lost 6 bases at V and 3 bases at J; junction bases unmatched: 11. In nucleotides, the CDR3 is TGTGCCATCAGGCCCGGGACTAGCGGGGGGGCTACGGGCTACGAGCAGTACTTC. Amino acid sequence: CAIRPGTSGGATGYEQYF.

This clone is a singleton in its sample. The rearrangement links TRBV15 to TRBJ1-2, with D possibly TRBD1 on 6 matching bases. This CDR3 has 14 amino acids. V lost 5 bases, J lost 8 bases, and 18 bases lay in between. The germline gives CDR1 LNHNV, CDR2 YYDKDF (reference sequence). CDR3 in DNA: TGTGCCACCAGCGTCGAACGGGGGGCGGGAGGCTACACCTTC. Amino acid sequence: CATSVERGAGGYTF.

The chain carries TRBV6-6 and TRBJ2-5; 8 positions agree with TRBD2. V trimming: 6 bases; J trimming: 4 bases; junction bases outside the gene matches: 13. The CDR3 has 16 amino acids. The V gene's germline CDR1 is MNHNY and CDR2 SVGAGI (reference sequence). The CDR3 sequence is CASRDGGAEFVETQYF. CDR3 DNA: TGTGCCAGCAGGGACGGGGGGGCCGAGTTTGTAGAGACCCAGTACTTC.

Worth noting for this clone: A read error may produce the germline difference seen at one junction end. V is TRBV4-2 and J is TRBJ1-1; TRBD1 aligns across 7 bases. Germline CDR1 LGHNA, CDR2 YNFKEQ. The CDR3 totals 12 residues. The CDR3 region is CASSQSGQEPLF. The CDR3 DNA reads as TGTGCCAGCAGCCAAAGTGGACAGGAACCCCTCTTT.

The V and J genes are TRBV5-4 and TRBJ2-7; no clear D gene. The CDR3 runs to 13 residues. V was cut by 1 base and J by 5 bases, with 10 bases left in between. Germline assignment: CDR1 SGHNT and CDR2 YYREEE (reference sequence). CDR3 region: CASSLLVADEQYF. DNA of the CDR3: TGTGCCAGCAGCTTGTTGGTGGCCGACGAGCAGTACTTC.

The chain recombines TRBV11-2 with TRBJ2-7; the D gene is possibly TRBD1 (6 bases). The V gene lost 2 bases and the J gene lost 3 bases, with 14 bases spanning the gap. The CDR3 has 15 amino acids. Germline loops: CDR1 SGHAT, CDR2 FQNNGV. The CDR3 bases are TGTGCCAGCAGCTTATTTAGGGGGAAGTACTACGAGCAGTACTTC. Encoded protein: CASSLFRGKYYEQYF.

V and J are TRBV6-4 and TRBJ2-1; a possible D gene is TRBD1 (5 bases). Trimming removed 0 bases at V and 12 bases at J, with 15 bases between. The CDR3 runs 14 residues. Germline CDR1 and CDR2: MRHNA and SNTAGT. CDR3 DNA sequence: TGTGCCAGCAGTGACTCGAGTGGGGCGAATTTGCAGTTCTTC. Its protein product is CASSDSSGANLQFF.

In its sample, this clone was seen once. Within the sample, other DNA sequences also encode this same CDR3. CDR3 amino acids: CASSYREETQYF. The CDR3 coding sequence is TGTGCCAGCAGTTACAGGGAAGAGACCCAGTACTTC. The J gene is TRBJ2-5, the V gene TRBV12-3 or TRBV12-4, with TRBD1 as a possible D gene (6 bases). V shed 4 bases and J shed 3 bases, with 6 bases lying between them. There are 12 residues in the CDR3.